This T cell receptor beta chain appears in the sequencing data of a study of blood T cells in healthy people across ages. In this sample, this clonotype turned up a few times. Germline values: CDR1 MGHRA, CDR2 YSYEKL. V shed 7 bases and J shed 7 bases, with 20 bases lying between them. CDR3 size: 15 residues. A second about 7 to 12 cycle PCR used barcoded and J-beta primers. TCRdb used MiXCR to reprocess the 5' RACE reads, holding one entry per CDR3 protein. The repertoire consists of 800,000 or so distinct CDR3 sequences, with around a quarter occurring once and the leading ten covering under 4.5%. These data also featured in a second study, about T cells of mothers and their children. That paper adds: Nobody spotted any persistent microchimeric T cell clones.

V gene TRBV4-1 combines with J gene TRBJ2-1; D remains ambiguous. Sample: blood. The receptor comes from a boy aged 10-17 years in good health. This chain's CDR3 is CASKDLLGSINEQFF. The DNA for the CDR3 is TGCGCCAGCAAAGACCTGCTCGGTAGCATAAATGAGCAGTTCTTC.